This TCR beta chain came from a study of blood T cell repertoires in COVID-19. Study-wide context: Material from acute and convalescent COVID-19 was sourced from the United States, Italy and Spain. From T cells, B-cell-depleted T cells, or PBMCs came the material, which was cDNA or gDNA.

The CDR3 totals 15 residues. CDR1 and CDR2 from the germline V gene are SGHTA and FQGNSA. Between the trimmed V and J ends, which lost 8 bases and 5 bases, there was a span of 19 bases. Original processing methods: Reference gene primers were amplified, and this amplification served to estimate nucleated cell counts. Sequencing used immunoSEQ multiplex PCR; TCRdb keeps in-frame clones, though not all of them. The D gene and trimming were derived from the DNA, and the V and J assignments and clone size from that table. The data contain 40,000 to 65,000 clones, 65% to 85% of them singletons. The rearrangement joins TRBV7-2 to TRBJ2-1; maybe TRBD2 (5 bases). This TCR derives from a human donor with active or convalescent COVID-19. The donor label of this sample is uncertain. Source material: peripheral blood. The DNA for the CDR3 is TGTGCCAGCTCCCCCGGCCCGGGAAGAAACAATGAGCAGTTCTTC. This sequence encodes CASSPGPGRNNEQFF.